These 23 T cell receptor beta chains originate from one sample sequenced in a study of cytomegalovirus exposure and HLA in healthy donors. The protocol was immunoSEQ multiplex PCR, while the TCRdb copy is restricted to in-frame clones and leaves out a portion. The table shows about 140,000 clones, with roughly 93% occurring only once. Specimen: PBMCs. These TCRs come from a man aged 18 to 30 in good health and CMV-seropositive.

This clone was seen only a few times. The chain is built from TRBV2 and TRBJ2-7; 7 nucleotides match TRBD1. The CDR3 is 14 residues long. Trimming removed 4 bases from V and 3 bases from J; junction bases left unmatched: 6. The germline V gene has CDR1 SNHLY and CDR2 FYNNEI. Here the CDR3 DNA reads TGTGCCAGCAGTGCGGGACAGACCTTCTACGAGCAGTACTTC. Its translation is CASSAGQTFYEQYF. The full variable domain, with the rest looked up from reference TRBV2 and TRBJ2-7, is EPEVTQTPSHQVTQMGQEVILRCVPISNHLYFYWYRQILGQKVEFLVSFYNNEISEKSEIFDDQFSVERPDGSNFTLKIRSTKLEDSAMYFCASSAGQTFYEQYFGPGTRLTVT.

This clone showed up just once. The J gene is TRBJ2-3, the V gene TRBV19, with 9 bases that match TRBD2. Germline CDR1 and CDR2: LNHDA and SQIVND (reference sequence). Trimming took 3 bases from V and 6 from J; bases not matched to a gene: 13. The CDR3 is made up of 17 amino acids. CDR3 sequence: CASSMEASGDYLDTQYF. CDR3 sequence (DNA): TGTGCCAGTAGTATGGAGGCTAGCGGGGATTACTTGGATACGCAGTATTTT.

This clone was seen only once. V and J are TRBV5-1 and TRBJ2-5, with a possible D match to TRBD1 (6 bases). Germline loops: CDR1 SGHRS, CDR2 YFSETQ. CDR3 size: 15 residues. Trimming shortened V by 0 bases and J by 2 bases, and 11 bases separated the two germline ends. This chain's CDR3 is CASSLGTVLQETQYF. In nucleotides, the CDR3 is TGCGCCAGCAGCTTGGGGACAGTTTTACAAGAGACCCAGTACTTC. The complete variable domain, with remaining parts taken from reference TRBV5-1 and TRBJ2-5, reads KAGVTQTPRYLIKTRGQQVTLSCSPISGHRSVSWYQQTPGQGLQFLFEYFSETQRNKGNFPGRFSGRQFSNSRSEMNVSTLELGDSALYLCASSLGTVLQETQYFGPGTRLLVL.

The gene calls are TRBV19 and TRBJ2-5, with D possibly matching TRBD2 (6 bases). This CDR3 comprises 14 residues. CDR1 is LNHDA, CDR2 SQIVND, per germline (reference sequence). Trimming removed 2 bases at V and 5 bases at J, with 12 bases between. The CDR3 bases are TGTGCCAGTAGTATACGGGAGAGTTTGGAGACCCAGTACTTC. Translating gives CASSIRESLETQYF.

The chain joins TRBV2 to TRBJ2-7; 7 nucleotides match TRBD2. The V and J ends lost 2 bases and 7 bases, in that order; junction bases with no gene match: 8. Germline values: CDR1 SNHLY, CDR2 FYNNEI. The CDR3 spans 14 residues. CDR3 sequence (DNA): TGTGCCAGCAGTGAAAGCGGGACTGGCTGGGAGCAGTACTTC. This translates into CASSESGTGWEQYF.

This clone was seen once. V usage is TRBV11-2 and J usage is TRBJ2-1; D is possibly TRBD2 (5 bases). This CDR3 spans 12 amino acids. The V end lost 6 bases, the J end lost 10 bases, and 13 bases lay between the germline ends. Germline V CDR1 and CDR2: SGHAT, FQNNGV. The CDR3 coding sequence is TGTGCCAGCAGTCCTACTAGTTGGGAGCAGTTCTTC. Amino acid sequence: CASSPTSWEQFF.

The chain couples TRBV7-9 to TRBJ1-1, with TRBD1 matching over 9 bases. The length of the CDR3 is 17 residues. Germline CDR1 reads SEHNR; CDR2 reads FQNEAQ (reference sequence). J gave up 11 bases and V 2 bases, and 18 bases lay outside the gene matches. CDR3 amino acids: CASSLMLVTGGIPRAFF. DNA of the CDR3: TGTGCCAGCAGCTTAATGTTGGTGACAGGGGGAATACCCAGGGCTTTCTTT.

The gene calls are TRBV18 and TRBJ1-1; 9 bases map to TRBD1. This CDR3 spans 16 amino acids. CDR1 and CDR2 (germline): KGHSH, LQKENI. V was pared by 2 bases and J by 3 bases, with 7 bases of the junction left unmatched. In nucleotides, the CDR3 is TGTGCCAGCTCACCAATGGGAACAGGGGGCGACACTGAAGCTTTCTTT. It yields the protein CASSPMGTGGDTEAFF.

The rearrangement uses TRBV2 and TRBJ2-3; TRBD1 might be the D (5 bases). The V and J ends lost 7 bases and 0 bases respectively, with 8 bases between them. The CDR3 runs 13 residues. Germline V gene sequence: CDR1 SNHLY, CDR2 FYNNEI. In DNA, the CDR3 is TGTGCCAGCAACAGGTACAGCACAGATACGCAGTATTTT. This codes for CASNRYSTDTQYF.

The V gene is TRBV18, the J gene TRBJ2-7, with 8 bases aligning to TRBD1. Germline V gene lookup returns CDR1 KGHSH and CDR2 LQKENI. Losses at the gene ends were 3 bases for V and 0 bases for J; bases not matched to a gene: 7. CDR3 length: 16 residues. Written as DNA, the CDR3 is TGTGCCAGCTCACCCTCAGGGGGCGCGAGCTCCTACGAGCAGTACTTC. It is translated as CASSPSGGASSYEQYF.

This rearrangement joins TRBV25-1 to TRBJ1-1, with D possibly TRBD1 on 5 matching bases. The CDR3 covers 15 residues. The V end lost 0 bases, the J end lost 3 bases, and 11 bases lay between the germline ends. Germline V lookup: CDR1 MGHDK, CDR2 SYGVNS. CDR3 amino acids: CASSEYSGGDTEAFF. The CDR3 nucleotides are TGTGCCAGCAGTGAATATAGCGGGGGGGACACTGAAGCTTTCTTT.

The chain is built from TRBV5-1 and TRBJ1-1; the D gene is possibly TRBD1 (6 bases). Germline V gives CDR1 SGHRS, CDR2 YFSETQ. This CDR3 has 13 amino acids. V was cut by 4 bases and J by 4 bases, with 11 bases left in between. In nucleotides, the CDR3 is TGCGCCAGCAGCATCGACAGGTCCACTGAAGCTTTCTTT. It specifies CASSIDRSTEAFF.

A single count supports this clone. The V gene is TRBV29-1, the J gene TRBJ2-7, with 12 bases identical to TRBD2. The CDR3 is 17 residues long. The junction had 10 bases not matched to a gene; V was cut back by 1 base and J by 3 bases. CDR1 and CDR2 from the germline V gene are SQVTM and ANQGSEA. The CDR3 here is CSVEGLAGDLMDYEQYF. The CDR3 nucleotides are TGCAGCGTTGAAGGACTAGCGGGAGATCTAATGGACTACGAGCAGTACTTC.

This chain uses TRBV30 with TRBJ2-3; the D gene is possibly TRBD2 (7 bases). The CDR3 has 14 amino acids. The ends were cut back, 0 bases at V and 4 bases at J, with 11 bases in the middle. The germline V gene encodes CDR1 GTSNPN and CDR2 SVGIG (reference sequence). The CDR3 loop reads CAWSVRGAPDTQYF. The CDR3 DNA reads TGTGCCTGGAGTGTACGGGGGGCCCCAGATACGCAGTATTTT.

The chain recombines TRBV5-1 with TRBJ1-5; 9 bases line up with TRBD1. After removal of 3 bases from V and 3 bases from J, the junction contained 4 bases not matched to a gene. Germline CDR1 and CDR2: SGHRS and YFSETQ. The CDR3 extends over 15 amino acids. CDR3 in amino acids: CASSSGTGLNQPQHF. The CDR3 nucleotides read TGCGCCAGCAGCTCGGGGACAGGGCTCAATCAGCCCCAGCATTTT.

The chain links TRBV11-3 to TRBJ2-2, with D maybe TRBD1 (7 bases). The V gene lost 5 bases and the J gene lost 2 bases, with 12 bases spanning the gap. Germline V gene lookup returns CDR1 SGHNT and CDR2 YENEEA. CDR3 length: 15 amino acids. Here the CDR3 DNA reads TGTGCCAGCAGCACGACAGGGACTAACACCGGGGAGCTGTTTTTT. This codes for CASSTTGTNTGELFF.

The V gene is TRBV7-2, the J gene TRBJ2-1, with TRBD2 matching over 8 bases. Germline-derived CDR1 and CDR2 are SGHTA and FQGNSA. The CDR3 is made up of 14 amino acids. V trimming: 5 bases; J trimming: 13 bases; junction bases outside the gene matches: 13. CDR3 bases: TGTGCCAGCAGCCCCCTTAGCGGGACCTTGTCCCAGTTCTTC. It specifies CASSPLSGTLSQFF. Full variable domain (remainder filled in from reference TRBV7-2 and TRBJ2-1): GAGVSQSPSNKVTEKGKDVELRCDPISGHTALYWYRQSLGQGLEFLIYFQGNSAPDKSGLPSDRFSAERTGGSVSTLTIQRTQQEDSAVYLCASSPLSGTLSQFFGPGTRLTVL.

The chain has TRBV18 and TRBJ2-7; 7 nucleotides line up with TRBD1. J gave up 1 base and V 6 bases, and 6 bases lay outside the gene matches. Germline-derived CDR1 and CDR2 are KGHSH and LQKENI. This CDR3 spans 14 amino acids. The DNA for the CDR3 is TGTGCCAGCTCGGTAGACAGGGATTCCTACGAGCAGTACTTC. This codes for CASSVDRDSYEQYF.

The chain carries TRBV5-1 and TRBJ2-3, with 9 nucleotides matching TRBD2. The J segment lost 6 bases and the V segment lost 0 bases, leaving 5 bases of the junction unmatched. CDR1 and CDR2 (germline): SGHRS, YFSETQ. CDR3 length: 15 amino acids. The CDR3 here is CASSLGLAGRDTQYF. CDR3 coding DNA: TGCGCCAGCAGCTTGGGTCTAGCGGGGAGGGATACGCAGTATTTT. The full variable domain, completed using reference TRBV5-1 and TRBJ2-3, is KAGVTQTPRYLIKTRGQQVTLSCSPISGHRSVSWYQQTPGQGLQFLFEYFSETQRNKGNFPGRFSGRQFSNSRSEMNVSTLELGDSALYLCASSLGLAGRDTQYFGPGTRLTVL.

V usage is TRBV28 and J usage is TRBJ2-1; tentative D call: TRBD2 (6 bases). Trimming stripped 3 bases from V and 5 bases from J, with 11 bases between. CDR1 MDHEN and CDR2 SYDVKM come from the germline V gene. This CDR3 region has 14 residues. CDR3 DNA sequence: TGTGCCAGCAGTTTGGTGGGGGGAAACAATGAGCAGTTCTTC. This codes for CASSLVGGNNEQFF.

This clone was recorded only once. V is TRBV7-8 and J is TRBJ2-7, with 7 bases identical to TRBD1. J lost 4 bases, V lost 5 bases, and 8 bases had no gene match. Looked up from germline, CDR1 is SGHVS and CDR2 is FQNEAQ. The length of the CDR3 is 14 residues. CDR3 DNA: TGTGCCAGCAGCGAAGGCGGCAGGGGGTACGAGCAGTACTTC. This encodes CASSEGGRGYEQYF. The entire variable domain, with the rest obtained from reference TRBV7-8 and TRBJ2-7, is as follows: GAGVSQSPRYKVAKRGQDVALRCDPISGHVSLFWYQQALGQGPEFLTYFQNEAQLDKSGLPSDRFFAERPEGSVSTLKIQRTQQEDSAVYLCASSEGGRGYEQYFGPGTRLTVT.

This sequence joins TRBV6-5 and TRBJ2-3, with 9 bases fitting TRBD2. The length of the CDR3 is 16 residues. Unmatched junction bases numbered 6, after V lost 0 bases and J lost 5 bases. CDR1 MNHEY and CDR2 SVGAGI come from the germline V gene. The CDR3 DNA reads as TGTGCCAGCAGTTACTCGCGCGGGAGGGCGGGAGATACGCAGTATTTT. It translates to CASSYSRGRAGDTQYF.

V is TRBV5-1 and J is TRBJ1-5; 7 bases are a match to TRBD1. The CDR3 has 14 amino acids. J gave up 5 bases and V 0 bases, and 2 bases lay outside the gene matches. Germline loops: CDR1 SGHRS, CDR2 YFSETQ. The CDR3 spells CASSLEGTDQPQHF. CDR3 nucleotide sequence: TGCGCCAGCAGCTTGGAGGGGACAGATCAGCCCCAGCATTTT.